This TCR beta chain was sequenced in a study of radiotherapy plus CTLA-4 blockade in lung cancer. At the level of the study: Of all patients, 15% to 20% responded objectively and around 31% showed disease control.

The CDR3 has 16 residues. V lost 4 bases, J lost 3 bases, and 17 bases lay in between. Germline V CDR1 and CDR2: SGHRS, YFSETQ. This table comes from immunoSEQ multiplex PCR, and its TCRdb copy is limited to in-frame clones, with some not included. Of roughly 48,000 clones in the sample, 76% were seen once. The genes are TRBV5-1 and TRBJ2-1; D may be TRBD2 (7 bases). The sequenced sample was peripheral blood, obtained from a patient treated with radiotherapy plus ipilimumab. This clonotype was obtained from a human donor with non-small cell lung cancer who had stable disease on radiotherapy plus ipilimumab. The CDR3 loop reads CASSLPGGGFYNEQFF. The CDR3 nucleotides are TGCGCCAGCAGCCTCCCAGGCGGGGGCTTCTACAATGAGCAGTTCTTC.